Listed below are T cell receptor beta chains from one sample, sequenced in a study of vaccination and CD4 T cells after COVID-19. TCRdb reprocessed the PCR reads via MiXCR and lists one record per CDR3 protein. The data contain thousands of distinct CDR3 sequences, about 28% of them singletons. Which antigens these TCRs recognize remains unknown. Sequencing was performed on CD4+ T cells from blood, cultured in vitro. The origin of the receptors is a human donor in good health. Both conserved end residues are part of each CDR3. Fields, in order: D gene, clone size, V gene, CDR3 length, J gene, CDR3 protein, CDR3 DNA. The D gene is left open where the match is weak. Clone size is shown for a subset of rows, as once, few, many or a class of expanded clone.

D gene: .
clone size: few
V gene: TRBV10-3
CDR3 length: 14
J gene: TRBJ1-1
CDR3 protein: CAISPDSLNTEAFF
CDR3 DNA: TGTGCCATCAGTCCTGACTCCTTGAACACTGAAGCTTTCTTT

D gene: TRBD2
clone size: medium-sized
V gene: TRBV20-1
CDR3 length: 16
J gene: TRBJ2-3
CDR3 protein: CSAESWGLAGTDTQYF
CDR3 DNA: TGCAGTGCTGAGTCCTGGGGACTAGCGGGAACAGATACGCAGTATTTT

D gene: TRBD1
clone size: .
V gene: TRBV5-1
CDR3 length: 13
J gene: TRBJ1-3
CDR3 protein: CASSPGTGHTIYF
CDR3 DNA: TGCGCCAGCAGCCCAGGGACAGGGCACACCATATATTTT

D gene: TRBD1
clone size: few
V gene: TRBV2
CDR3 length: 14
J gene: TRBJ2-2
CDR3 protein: CASIRDRGTGELFF
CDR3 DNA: TGTGCCAGCATTCGGGACAGGGGGACCGGGGAGCTGTTTTTT

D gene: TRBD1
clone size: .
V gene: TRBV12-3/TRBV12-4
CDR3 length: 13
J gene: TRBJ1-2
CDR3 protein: CASSPPTGKGYTF
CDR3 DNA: TGTGCCAGCAGTCCACCGACAGGGAAGGGCTACACCTTC

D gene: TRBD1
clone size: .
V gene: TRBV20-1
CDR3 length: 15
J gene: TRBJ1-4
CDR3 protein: CSARQTGGTNEKLFF
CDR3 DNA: TGCAGTGCTAGACAAACAGGGGGCACTAATGAAAAACTGTTTTTT

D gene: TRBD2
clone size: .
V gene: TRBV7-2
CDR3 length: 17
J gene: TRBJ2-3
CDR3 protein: CASSLYCGGRATDTQYF
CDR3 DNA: TGTGCCAGCAGCTTATATTGTGGCGGGAGGGCAACAGATACGCAGTATTTT

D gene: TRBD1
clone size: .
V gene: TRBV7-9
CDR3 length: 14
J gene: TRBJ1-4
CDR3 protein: CASSRDRGDEKLFF
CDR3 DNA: TGTGCCAGCAGCCGAGACAGGGGGGATGAAAAACTGTTTTTT

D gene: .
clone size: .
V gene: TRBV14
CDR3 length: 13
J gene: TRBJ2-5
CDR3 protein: CASSPRLSETQYF
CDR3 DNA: TGTGCCAGCAGCCCCCGGCTGTCAGAGACCCAGTACTTC

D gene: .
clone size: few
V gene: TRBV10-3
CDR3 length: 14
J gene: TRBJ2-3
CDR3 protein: CAIRDVGSTDTQYF
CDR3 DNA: TGTGCCATCAGAGACGTCGGTAGCACAGATACGCAGTATTTT

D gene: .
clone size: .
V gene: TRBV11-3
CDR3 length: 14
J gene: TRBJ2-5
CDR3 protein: CASSSAGAGETQYF
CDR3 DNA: TGTGCCAGCAGCTCCGCCGGCGCAGGAGAGACCCAGTACTTC

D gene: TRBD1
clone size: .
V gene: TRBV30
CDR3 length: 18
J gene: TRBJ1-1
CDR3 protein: CAWSRWGSGQGANTEAFF
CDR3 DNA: TGTGCCTGGAGTAGGTGGGGAAGTGGGCAGGGGGCGAACACTGAAGCTTTCTTT

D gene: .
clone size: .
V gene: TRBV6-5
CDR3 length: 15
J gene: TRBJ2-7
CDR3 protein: CASSYSRAASYEQYF
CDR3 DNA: TGTGCCAGCAGTTACTCCCGGGCCGCGTCCTACGAGCAGTACTTC

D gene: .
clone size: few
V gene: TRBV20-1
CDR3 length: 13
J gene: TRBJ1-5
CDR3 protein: CSASGQSHQPQHF
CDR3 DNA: TGCAGTGCTAGCGGCCAGAGCCATCAGCCCCAGCATTTT

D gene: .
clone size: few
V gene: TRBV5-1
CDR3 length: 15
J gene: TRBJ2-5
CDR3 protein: CASSLAGSHQETQYF
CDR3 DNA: TGCGCCAGCAGCTTGGCGGGATCACACCAAGAGACCCAGTACTTC

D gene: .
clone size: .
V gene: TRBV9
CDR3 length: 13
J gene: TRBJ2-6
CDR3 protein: CASSVGGANVLTF
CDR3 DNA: TGTGCCAGCAGCGTAGGAGGGGCCAACGTCCTGACTTTC

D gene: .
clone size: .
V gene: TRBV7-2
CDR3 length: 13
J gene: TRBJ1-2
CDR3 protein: CASSLGRADGYTF
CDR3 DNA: TGTGCCAGCAGCTTAGGACGCGCCGACGGCTACACCTTC

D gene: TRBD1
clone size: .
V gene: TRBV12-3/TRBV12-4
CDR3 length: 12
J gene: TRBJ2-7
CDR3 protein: CASRTGYYEQYF
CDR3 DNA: TGTGCCAGTCGGACAGGGTATTACGAGCAGTACTTC

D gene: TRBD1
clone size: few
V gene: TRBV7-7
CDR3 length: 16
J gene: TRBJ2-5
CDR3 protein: CASSLGPGQGEETQYF
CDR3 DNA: TGTGCTAGCAGCTTAGGGCCGGGACAGGGGGAAGAGACCCAGTACTTC

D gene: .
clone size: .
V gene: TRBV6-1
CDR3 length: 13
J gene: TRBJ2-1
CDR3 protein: CASSRLVYNEQFF
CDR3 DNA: TGTGCCAGCAGCAGACTAGTCTACAATGAGCAGTTCTTC

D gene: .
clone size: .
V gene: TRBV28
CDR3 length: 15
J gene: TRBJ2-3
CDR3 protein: CASSLGLASTDTQYF
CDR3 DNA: TGTGCCAGCAGTTTAGGTCTAGCGAGCACAGATACGCAGTATTTT

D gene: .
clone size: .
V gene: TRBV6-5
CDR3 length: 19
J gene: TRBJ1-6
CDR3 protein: CASSYSRAGLSSYNSPLHF
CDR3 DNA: TGTGCCAGCAGTTACTCGAGGGCAGGATTGAGCTCCTATAATTCACCCCTCCACTTT

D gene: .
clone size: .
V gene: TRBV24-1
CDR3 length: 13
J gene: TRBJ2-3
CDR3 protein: CATSAGEKDTQYF
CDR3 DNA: TGTGCCACCAGTGCAGGGGAGAAGGATACGCAGTATTTT

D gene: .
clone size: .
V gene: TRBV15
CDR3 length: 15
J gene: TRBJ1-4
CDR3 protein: CATSRGLATNEKLFF
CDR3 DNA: TGTGCCACCAGCAGAGGACTCGCAACTAATGAAAAACTGTTTTTT

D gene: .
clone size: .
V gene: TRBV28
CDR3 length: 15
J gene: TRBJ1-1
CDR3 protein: CASSLSGRLNTEAFF
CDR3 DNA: TGTGCCAGCAGTTTAAGTGGCAGGTTAAACACTGAAGCTTTCTTT

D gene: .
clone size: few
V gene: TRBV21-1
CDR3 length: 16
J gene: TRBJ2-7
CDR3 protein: CASSKGGQGHSYEQYF
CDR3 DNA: TGTGCCAGCAGCAAAGGGGGACAGGGTCACTCCTACGAGCAGTACTTC

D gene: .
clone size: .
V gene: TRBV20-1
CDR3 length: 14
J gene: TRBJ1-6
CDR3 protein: CSARDLGVNSPLHF
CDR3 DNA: TGCAGTGCTAGAGATTTGGGGGTTAATTCACCCCTCCACTTT

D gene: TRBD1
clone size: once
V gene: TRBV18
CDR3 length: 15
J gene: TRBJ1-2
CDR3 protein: CASSRETGDLGGYTF
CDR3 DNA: TGTGCCAGCTCACGAGAGACAGGGGATTTAGGCGGCTACACCTTC

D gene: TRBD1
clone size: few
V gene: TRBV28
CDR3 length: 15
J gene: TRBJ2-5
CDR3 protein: CASRDRVKSRETQYF
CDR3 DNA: TGTGCCAGCAGGGACAGGGTCAAGTCGAGGGAGACCCAGTACTTC

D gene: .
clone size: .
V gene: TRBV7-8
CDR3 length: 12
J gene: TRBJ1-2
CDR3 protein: CASSLGVEGYTF
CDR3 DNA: TGTGCCAGCAGCTTAGGGGTTGAAGGCTACACCTTC

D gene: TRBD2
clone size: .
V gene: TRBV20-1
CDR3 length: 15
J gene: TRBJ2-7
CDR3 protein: CSASRTSGNIYEQYF
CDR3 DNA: TGCAGTGCTTCTCGGACTAGCGGGAATATCTACGAGCAGTACTTC

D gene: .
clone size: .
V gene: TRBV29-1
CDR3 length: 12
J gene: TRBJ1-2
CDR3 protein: CSVDSGNYGYTF
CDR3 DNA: TGCAGCGTTGACTCCGGGAACTATGGCTACACCTTC

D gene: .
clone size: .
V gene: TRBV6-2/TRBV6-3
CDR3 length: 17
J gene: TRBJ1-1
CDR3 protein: CASSRGYILAGEYEAFF
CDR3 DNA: TGTGCCAGCAGTCGGGGCTATATTCTTGCAGGGGAATATGAAGCTTTCTTT

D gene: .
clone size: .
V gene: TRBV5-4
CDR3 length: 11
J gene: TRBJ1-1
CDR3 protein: CASSFDREAFF
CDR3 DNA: TGTGCCAGCAGCTTCGACCGTGAAGCTTTCTTT

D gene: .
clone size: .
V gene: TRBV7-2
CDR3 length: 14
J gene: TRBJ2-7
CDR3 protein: CASSSQGIGVEQYF
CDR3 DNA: TGTGCCAGCAGCTCTCAGGGTATCGGCGTCGAGCAGTACTTC

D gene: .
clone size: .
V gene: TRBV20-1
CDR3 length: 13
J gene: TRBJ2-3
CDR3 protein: CSARPGGTDTQYF
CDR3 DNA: TGCAGTGCTAGACCGGGTGGGACAGATACGCAGTATTTT

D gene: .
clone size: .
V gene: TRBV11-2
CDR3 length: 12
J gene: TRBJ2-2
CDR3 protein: CASSFYTGELFF
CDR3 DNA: TGTGCCAGCAGCTTTTACACCGGGGAGCTGTTTTTT

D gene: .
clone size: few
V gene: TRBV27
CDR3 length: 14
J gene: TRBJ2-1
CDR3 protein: CASSSPDSYNEQFF
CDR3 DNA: TGTGCCAGCAGTTCACCCGACAGTTACAATGAGCAGTTCTTC

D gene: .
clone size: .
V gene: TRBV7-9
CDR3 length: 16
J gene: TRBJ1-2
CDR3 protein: CASSLSRGTFNYGYTF
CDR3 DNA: TGTGCCAGCAGCTTAAGTAGGGGGACATTCAACTATGGCTACACCTTC

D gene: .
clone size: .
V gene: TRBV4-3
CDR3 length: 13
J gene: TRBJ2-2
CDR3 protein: CASSAGYTGELFF
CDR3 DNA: TGCGCCAGCAGCGCCGGGTACACCGGGGAGCTGTTTTTT

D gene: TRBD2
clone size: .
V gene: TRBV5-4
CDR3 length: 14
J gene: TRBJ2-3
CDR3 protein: CASSLLAGSDTQYF
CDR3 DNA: TGTGCCAGCAGCTTGCTAGCGGGCTCAGATACGCAGTATTTT

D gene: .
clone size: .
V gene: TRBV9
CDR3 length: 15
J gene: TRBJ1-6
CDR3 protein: CASSGQGLDNSPLHF
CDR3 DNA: TGTGCCAGCAGCGGGCAGGGGCTGGATAATTCACCCCTCCACTTT

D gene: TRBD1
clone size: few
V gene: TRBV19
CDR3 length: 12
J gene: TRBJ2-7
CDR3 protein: CASSTGQGMLYF
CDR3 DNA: TGTGCCAGTAGTACGGGACAGGGGATGTTGTACTTC

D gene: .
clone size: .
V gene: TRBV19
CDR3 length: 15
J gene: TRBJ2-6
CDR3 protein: CASSIDNSGANVLTF
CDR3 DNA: TGTGCCAGTAGTATTGACAACTCTGGGGCCAACGTCCTGACTTTC